Sequencing of this T cell receptor (beta chain) was carried out in a study of OX40 agonist ivuxolimab in advanced cancers. V shed 5 bases, J shed 5 bases, and the junction held 4 bases outside the gene matches. Germline CDR1 and CDR2: MDHEN and SYDVKM. The length of the CDR3 is 14 residues. Method: immunoSEQ multiplex PCR; TCRdb's copy keeps in-frame clones and lacks some. There are some 39,000 clones in the sample; over 75% occur only once, and around an eighth lies in the top ten. The source is an adult with an advanced solid tumor such as melanoma, head and neck, liver or kidney cancer. The chain couples TRBV28 to TRBJ1-3; 9 bases match TRBD1. Sequencing was performed on CD4+ or CD8+ T cells sorted from blood, taken in a trial of the OX40 agonist ivuxolimab. Here the CDR3 DNA reads TGTGCCAGCAGTCGGGGACAGGGCAGAAACACCATATATTTT. It is translated as CASSRGQGRNTIYF.